This TCR beta chain was recorded in a study of blood T cell repertoires in COVID-19. Generated by immunoSEQ multiplex PCR, the TCRdb table keeps only in-frame clones and is missing some. The sample lists about 210,000 clones; 83% were seen once. Sequencing was done on a sample of peripheral blood. The TCR originated in a woman between 50 and 59 years old with acute or convalescent COVID-19.

The CDR3 reads CASSSGGRDTQYF. The CDR3, as DNA: TGCGCCAGCAGCTCAGGGGGTCGGGATACGCAGTATTTT. This rearrangement joins TRBV10-1 to TRBJ2-3; 7 bases align to TRBD1. The V gene end was trimmed by 6 bases and the J gene end by 6 bases; junction bases not matched to a gene: 6. In germline, CDR1 is WNHNN, CDR2 SYGVQD (reference sequence). The CDR3 runs to 13 residues.